This T cell receptor beta chain was captured in a study of radiotherapy plus CTLA-4 blockade in lung cancer. At the level of the study: The study recorded objective responses in 15% to 20% of patients and disease control in approximately 31%.

The protocol was immunoSEQ multiplex PCR, while the TCRdb copy is restricted to in-frame clones and leaves out a portion. The sample yields about 98,000 clones, roughly 88% seen once. Study-wide findings and caveats: According to reports, early shifts in blood T cell clones, alongside interferon-beta, forecast response most accurately.

With regard to this clone: Its specificity is unknown.

The germline V gene has CDR1 SEHNR and CDR2 FQNEAQ (reference sequence). V was clipped by 3 bases and J by 2 bases; unmatched bases: 2. This CDR3 is built from 14 residues. The material sequenced was peripheral blood, taken from a patient treated with radiotherapy plus ipilimumab. This TCR came from a human donor with non-small cell lung cancer that progressed on radiotherapy plus ipilimumab. The chain carries TRBV7-9 and TRBJ2-5; the match to TRBD2 covers 8 bases. CDR3 loop: CASSLASGQETQYF. CDR3 nucleotides: TGTGCCAGCAGCTTGGCTAGCGGGCAAGAGACCCAGTACTTC.